The 23 T cell receptor beta chains reported below all come from one sample, sequenced in a study of PD-1 blockade in classical Hodgkin lymphoma. Noted time point: newly diagnosed, previously untreated cHL patient sample. The protocol was immunoSEQ multiplex PCR, while the TCRdb copy is restricted to in-frame clones and leaves out a portion. Found here are 25,000 to 35,000 clones, 85% to 95% of them singletons; the top ten hold roughly 2.1%. Sequenced sample: peripheral blood mononuclear cells (PBMCs). Source of these receptors: a human donor with classical Hodgkin lymphoma.

This chain uses TRBV14 with TRBJ2-7, with D possibly TRBD1 on 6 matching bases. Per germline, CDR1 SGHDN and CDR2 FVKESK. This CDR3 has 15 residues. Trimming removed 4 bases from V and 2 bases from J, with 15 bases in between. DNA of the CDR3: TGTGCCAGCAGCCTCCAACAGGGTTGGGCCTACGAGCAGTACTTC. Residues: CASSLQQGWAYEQYF.

This clone was recorded once. V and J are TRBV2 and TRBJ2-2; D unclear. The CDR3 consists of 12 residues. CDR1 SNHLY and CDR2 FYNNEI come from the germline V gene. Trimming stripped 8 bases from V and 3 bases from J, with 7 bases between. The CDR3 loop is CASRKDTGELFF. CDR3 sequence (DNA): TGTGCCAGCCGCAAGGACACCGGGGAGCTGTTTTTT.

The DNA of the CDR3 is TGTGCCAGCAGCTACCTCCTGGGGAACACTGAAGCTTTCTTT. Protein: CASSYLLGNTEAFF. The chain recombines TRBV7-9 with TRBJ1-1; unclear D gene. This CDR3 comprises 14 residues. Germline V gene sequence: CDR1 SEHNR, CDR2 FQNEAQ (reference sequence). With 4 bases removed from V and 1 base from J, the gap between germline ends came to 10 bases.

This clone has only one observation. The rearrangement uses TRBV27 and TRBJ1-3; D call uncertain. This CDR3 contains 14 residues. Germline V gives CDR1 MNHEY, CDR2 SMNVEV (reference sequence). V shed 5 bases and J shed 9 bases, with 17 bases lying between them. CDR3 residues: CASSIGLPMSTIYF. The CDR3 nucleotides read TGTGCCAGCAGTATCGGACTGCCAATGAGCACCATATATTTT.

Worth noting for this clone: The DNA is left out, because the CDR3 cannot be placed on it with certainty; the CDR3 is given as TCRdb lists it. The chain links TRBV28 to TRBJ2-3; TRBD2 is the table's D call and was not checked against the DNA. The germline gives CDR1 MDHEN, CDR2 SYDVKM. The CDR3 contains 14 residues when both ends are counted. The CDR3 spells CASSSSGGTDTQYF.

The J gene is TRBJ2-2, the V gene TRBV9; possibly TRBD1 or TRBD2 for D (6 bases each). Germline CDR1 is SGDLS and CDR2 is YYNGEE. Trimming left V 0 bases short and J 1 base short, with 10 bases between. The CDR3 length is 16 residues. The CDR3: CASSVAGGQNTGELFF. The CDR3 nucleotides read TGTGCCAGCAGCGTAGCCGGGGGCCAGAACACCGGGGAGCTGTTTTTT. The full variable domain, rest sourced from reference TRBV9 and TRBJ2-2, is DSGVTQTPKHLITATGQRVTLRCSPRSGDLSVYWYQQSLDQGLQFLIQYYNGEERAKGNILERFSAQQFPDLHSELNLSSLELGDSALYFCASSVAGGQNTGELFFGEGSRLTVL.

This rearrangement joins TRBV7-9 to TRBJ2-5; D uncertain. The CDR3 extends over 10 amino acids. Trimming cost V 6 bases and J 7 bases, with 6 bases left between them. The germline V gene has CDR1 SEHNR and CDR2 FQNEAQ (reference sequence). CDR3 in DNA: TGTGCCAGCAGTCTAGGGACCCAGTACTTC. Translated: CASSLGTQYF.

This clone was seen just once. This rearrangement joins TRBV30 to TRBJ1-1, with D maybe TRBD1 (6 bases). V was shortened by 0 bases and J by 6 bases, with 11 bases between the two germline ends. CDR3 length: 13 residues. In germline, CDR1 is GTSNPN, CDR2 SVGIG (reference sequence). The CDR3 spells CAWSVRGRAEAFF. CDR3 DNA sequence: TGTGCCTGGAGTGTACGGGGGCGCGCTGAAGCTTTCTTT.

The chain couples TRBV5-1 to TRBJ1-1, with TRBD1 as a possible D gene (6 bases). CDR3 length: 15 amino acids. Germline CDR1 reads SGHRS; CDR2 reads YFSETQ. V was cut by 1 base and J by 0 bases, with 10 bases left in between. CDR3 sequence reads: CASSLLGALNTEAFF. The CDR3, as DNA: TGCGCCAGCAGCTTGCTGGGGGCTTTGAACACTGAAGCTTTCTTT.

The CDR3 loop is CATLRMTPVFTYEQYF. CDR3 in DNA: TGTGCCACCCTAAGGATGACACCCGTCTTTACCTACGAGCAGTACTTC. The J gene is TRBJ2-7, the V gene TRBV10-3; D is undetermined. CDR3 size: 16 residues. Germline values: CDR1 ENHRY, CDR2 SYGVKD. Deletions cut 10 bases from V and 2 bases from J, with 24 bases between.

This chain joins TRBV10-1 and TRBJ2-7, with D possibly being TRBD2 (5 bases). With 6 bases removed from V and 2 bases from J, the gap between germline ends came to 14 bases. The CDR3 is 14 residues long. Germline V gene data show CDR1 as WNHNN and CDR2 as SYGVQD (reference sequence). CDR3 protein: CASRMPGEPYEQYF. The CDR3 DNA sequence: TGCGCCAGCAGGATGCCCGGGGAACCCTACGAGCAGTACTTC.

This rearrangement joins TRBV4-3 to TRBJ2-7; 7 bases map to TRBD1. The germline gives CDR1 LGHNA, CDR2 YSLEER. Germline trimming cut 5 bases from V and 2 bases from J; bases unmatched to any gene: 6. There are 14 residues in the CDR3. The CDR3 spells CASSGSDRAYEQYF. The DNA of the CDR3 is TGCGCCAGCAGCGGCTCCGACAGGGCCTACGAGCAGTACTTC.

The chain combines TRBV5-1 with TRBJ2-6; D perhaps matches TRBD2 (5 bases). Trimming removed 0 bases at V and 1 base at J, with 23 bases between. CDR3 length: 21 amino acids. Germline-derived CDR1 and CDR2 are SGHRS and YFSETQ. CDR3 sequence reads: CASSLGLRRGLRISGANVLTF. CDR3 sequence (DNA): TGCGCCAGCAGCTTGGGTTTGCGACGGGGTCTAAGGATTTCTGGGGCCAACGTCCTGACTTTC.

V usage is TRBV5-1 and J usage is TRBJ2-6, with D unclear. Trimming stripped 1 base from V and 4 bases from J, with 6 bases between. CDR3 length: 14 amino acids. CDR1 is SGHRS, CDR2 YFSETQ, per germline. CDR3 residues: CASSLQAGANVLTF. The CDR3 DNA is TGCGCCAGCAGCTTGCAGGCCGGGGCCAACGTCCTGACTTTC. Combining the CDR3 with reference TRBV5-1 and TRBJ2-6 gives the whole variable domain KAGVTQTPRYLIKTRGQQVTLSCSPISGHRSVSWYQQTPGQGLQFLFEYFSETQRNKGNFPGRFSGRQFSNSRSEMNVSTLELGDSALYLCASSLQAGANVLTFGAGSRLTVL.

In its sample, this clone was seen a few times. The genes are TRBV27 and TRBJ2-1, with 8 bases aligning to TRBD2. V shed 9 bases, J shed 1 base, and the junction held 5 bases outside the gene matches. CDR1 is MNHEY, CDR2 SMNVEV, per germline (reference sequence). The CDR3 is 14 amino acids. The CDR3 DNA reads as TGTGCCAGACGCCAGCGGGAGTCCTACAATGAGCAGTTCTTC. Translating gives CARRQRESYNEQFF.

The J gene is TRBJ1-5, the V gene TRBV7-9; D uncertain. Germline CDR1 reads SEHNR; CDR2 reads FQNEAQ (reference sequence). V was trimmed by 0 bases and J by 4 bases, leaving 4 bases between them. The CDR3 covers 13 residues. CDR3 in amino acids: CASSLAENQPQHF. The CDR3 coding sequence is TGTGCCAGCAGCTTAGCGGAAAATCAGCCCCAGCATTTT.

The rearrangement joins TRBV18 to TRBJ1-5, with D possibly matching TRBD1 (5 bases). Trimming stripped 6 bases from V and 6 bases from J, with 15 bases between. CDR1 and CDR2 from the germline V gene are KGHSH and LQKENI. The CDR3 totals 14 residues. CDR3 sequence: CASSTAGSLQPQHF. In DNA form, the CDR3 reads TGTGCCAGCTCCACTGCAGGGAGCCTTCAGCCCCAGCATTTT.

V is TRBV5-4 and J is TRBJ1-1; the D is unclear. The CDR3 covers 13 residues. Germline lookup yields CDR1 SGHNT and CDR2 YYREEE (reference sequence). V dropped 5 bases and J dropped 1 base, with 9 bases sitting between them. The chain's CDR3 is CASSPTPNTEAFF. The CDR3 DNA reads TGTGCCAGCAGTCCGACACCGAACACTGAAGCTTTCTTT.

The chain combines TRBV10-3 with TRBJ1-1; 7 bases agree with TRBD1. This CDR3 spans 16 amino acids. The germline gives CDR1 ENHRY, CDR2 SYGVKD. V lost 2 bases to trimming and J lost 5 bases; unmatched junction nucleotides: 11. In DNA, the CDR3 is TGTGCCATCAGTGAGAGTTGGGTCAGGGGGAGAACTGAAGCTTTCTTT. Its translation: CAISESWVRGRTEAFF.

The rearrangement joins TRBV14 to TRBJ2-1; D tentatively fits TRBD1 or TRBD2 (5 bases each). The germline V and J ends were trimmed by 4 bases and 1 base, with 17 bases remaining between them. The length of the CDR3 is 17 residues. Germline assignment: CDR1 SGHDN and CDR2 FVKESK. CDR3 DNA sequence: TGTGCCAGCAGCCTATTAAACTGGGGGAGATCCTACAATGAGCAGTTCTTC. Translation: CASSLLNWGRSYNEQFF.

This clone was seen a single time. The chain links TRBV4-1 to TRBJ2-5; 7 positions match TRBD1. J was trimmed by 3 bases and V by 1 base; bases with no gene match: 5. Germline V gives CDR1 MGHRA, CDR2 YSYEKL. This CDR3 is 15 amino acids long. CDR3 coding DNA: TGCGCCAGCAGCCAAGCGGGACAGACAAAAGAGACCCAGTACTTC. This encodes CASSQAGQTKETQYF.

This clone was recorded once. The V call is TRBV25-1, the J call TRBJ2-1; D ambiguous. The germline CDR1 and CDR2 sequences are MGHDK and SYGVNS. This CDR3 comprises 12 residues. V dropped 1 base and J dropped 5 bases, with 3 bases sitting between them. The CDR3 nucleotides read TGTGCCAGCAGTGAATTAAACAATGAGCAGTTCTTC. It encodes CASSELNNEQFF.

The chain carries TRBV4-1 and TRBJ1-4, with 7 nucleotides matching TRBD1. The CDR3 totals 16 residues. Trimming cost V 1 base and J 4 bases; bases outside gene matches: 6. Germline assignment: CDR1 MGHRA and CDR2 YSYEKL. The CDR3 bases are TGCGCCAGCAGCCAAGCCCAGACAGGGATTAATGAAAAACTGTTTTTT. Its translation: CASSQAQTGINEKLFF.